This section outlines one T cell receptor (beta chain) sequence together with its context. TRAV and TRBV primers primed cDNA for both TCRalpha and TCRbeta. It was with a constant-region primer and a V-primer adapter that TCRs were amplified over around 18 PCR cycles. TCRdb ran MiXCR on the reads and lists one entry per CDR3 protein. The table lists about 9,800 distinct CDR3 sequences, about three quarters of them singletons, with 1.4% to 1.5% in the top ten. CDR1 is SGHRS and CDR2 is YFSETQ in the germline V gene. This CDR3 region has 14 residues. J lost 3 bases, V lost 4 bases, and 3 bases had no gene match. Advanced solid tumors without tumor-infiltrating lymphocytes were required for inclusion. The sample belongs to a study of low-dose radiotherapy and immunotherapy resistance in tumors. Study background: Intravenous cyclophosphamide 200 mg/m2 was given every two weeks, one day before radiation and immunotherapy.

V gene TRBV5-1 combines with J gene TRBJ2-7, with 11 bases aligning to TRBD2. The sequence was obtained from a human donor with advanced metastatic prostate, ovarian, gallbladder or colorectal cancer (not recorded which). This table probably holds off-target reads from a library built for another chain. CDR3 sequence: CASSETSGSYEQYF. CDR3 coding DNA: TGCGCCAGCAGCGAAACTAGCGGGAGCTACGAGCAGTACTTC.